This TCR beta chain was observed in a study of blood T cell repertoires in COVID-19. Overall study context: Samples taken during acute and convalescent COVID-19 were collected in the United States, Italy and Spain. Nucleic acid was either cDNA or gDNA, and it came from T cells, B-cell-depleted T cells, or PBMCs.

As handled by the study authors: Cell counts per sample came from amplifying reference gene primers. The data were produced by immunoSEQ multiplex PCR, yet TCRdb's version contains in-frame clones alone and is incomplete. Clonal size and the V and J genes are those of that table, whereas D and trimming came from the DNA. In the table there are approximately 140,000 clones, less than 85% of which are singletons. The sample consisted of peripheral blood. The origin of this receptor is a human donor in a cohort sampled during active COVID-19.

The CDR3 loop is CASSLEGQGYSNEQFF. CDR3 DNA: TGTGCCAGCAGCTTAGAGGGACAGGGCTATTCAAATGAGCAGTTCTTC. The chain combines TRBV11-1 with TRBJ2-1; 9 positions agree with TRBD1. This CDR3 comprises 16 residues. The trim removed 1 base at V and 7 bases at J, leaving 8 bases unmatched. CDR1 is SGHAT, CDR2 FQDESV, per germline (reference sequence).